The rows below give T cell receptor beta chains drawn from one sample of a study of CD8+CD57+ T cells in acquired aplastic anemia. TCRdb passed the reads through MiXCR, listing each CDR3 protein once. The data show under 40,000 distinct CDR3 sequences, 76% seen once. Sequenced input: sorted CD4+, CD8+, or CD8+CD57+ T cells (not recorded which) from PBMCs. These receptors originate from a human donor in good health, serving as a control. The CDR3 runs from the conserved cysteine through the conserved F or W. A D gene is named only where the DNA matches it firmly. Not every row has a clone size; where given, it reads once, few, many or a size class.

- | TRBD2 | TRBJ2-5 | 14 | TRBV20-1 | CSARSGGGEETQYF | TGCAGTGCTAGGTCGGGCGGGGGGGAAGAGACCCAGTACTTC
once | TRBD1 | TRBJ1-2 | 14 | TRBV19 | CASRMTGANYGYTF | TGTGCCAGTCGCATGACAGGGGCCAACTATGGCTACACCTTC
few | TRBD1 | TRBJ2-7 | 16 | TRBV15 | CATSRDRDRGTYEQYF | TGTGCCACCAGCAGAGACCGGGACAGGGGGACCTACGAGCAGTACTTC
medium-sized | - | TRBJ1-5 | 12 | TRBV10-1 | CASSEGNQPQHF | TGCGCCAGCAGTGAGGGCAATCAGCCCCAGCATTTT
- | TRBD1 | TRBJ2-2 | 13 | TRBV5-1 | CASSPPDREGLFF | TGCGCCAGCAGTCCACCTGACAGGGAAGGGCTGTTTTTT
- | TRBD1 | TRBJ1-2 | 14 | TRBV2 | CASSLPGQYYGYTF | TGTGCCAGCAGTCTTCCGGGACAGTACTATGGCTACACCTTC
- | - | TRBJ1-1 | 13 | TRBV15 | CATSVKINTEAFF | TGCGCCACCAGCGTCAAGATAAACACTGAAGCTTTCTTT
- | - | TRBJ1-2 | 11 | TRBV29-1 | CSVILQGRYTF | TGCAGCGTAATCCTACAGGGACGCTACACCTTC
- | TRBD2 | TRBJ2-1 | 14 | TRBV29-1 | CSAGLADSYNEQFF | TGCAGCGCCGGACTAGCGGACTCCTACAATGAGCAGTTCTTC
- | - | TRBJ1-6 | 15 | TRBV5-6 | CASSITPELNSPLHF | TGTGCCAGTAGTATTACCCCAGAACTGAATTCACCCCTCCACTTT
many | - | TRBJ1-1 | 16 | TRBV6-1 | CASSEGLAGLKAEAFF | TGTGCCAGCAGTGAAGGGCTGGCGGGGCTCAAAGCTGAAGCTTTCTTT
- | - | TRBJ2-2 | 15 | TRBV19 | CASSIQGIDTGELFF | TGTGCCAGTAGTATTCAGGGGATCGACACCGGGGAGCTGTTTTTT
- | - | TRBJ2-3 | 14 | TRBV19 | CASSSRGRTDTQYF | TGTGCCAGTAGTTCACGGGGGCGCACAGATACGCAGTATTTT
few | - | TRBJ2-7 | 13 | TRBV7-3 | CASSFPASYEQYF | TGTGCCAGCAGCTTTCCGGCCTCCTACGAGCAGTACTTC
- | TRBD2 | TRBJ2-3 | 19 | TRBV4-2 | CASSPLSGGFKQSTDTQYF | TGTGCCAGCAGCCCACTTAGCGGGGGGTTCAAGCAGAGCACAGATACGCAGTATTTT
- | TRBD1 | TRBJ2-7 | 14 | TRBV7-8 | CASSTRQGGYEQYF | TGTGCCAGCAGCACGAGACAGGGTGGCTACGAGCAGTACTTC
- | - | TRBJ1-6 | 15 | TRBV10-3 | CAISETSAGNSPLHF | TGTGCCATCAGCGAAACATCGGCGGGGAATTCACCCCTCCACTTT
medium-sized | TRBD2 | TRBJ2-7 | 14 | TRBV19 | CASSILAGGYEQYF | TGTGCCAGTAGTATACTAGCGGGGGGCTACGAGCAGTACTTC
- | TRBD2 | TRBJ2-1 | 15 | TRBV6-5 | CASTFELAGYNEQFF | TGTGCCAGCACTTTTGAACTAGCGGGGTACAATGAGCAGTTCTTC
- | TRBD2 | TRBJ2-7 | 14 | TRBV10-3 | CAISSSGGAHEQYF | TGTGCCATCTCGAGTAGCGGGGGGGCCCACGAGCAGTACTTC
- | TRBD1 | TRBJ2-7 | 14 | TRBV2 | CASSETGGGYEQYF | TGTGCCAGCAGTGAAACAGGGGGTGGGTACGAGCAGTACTTC
- | - | TRBJ1-5 | 13 | TRBV24-1 | CALSDSGNQPQHF | TGTGCCCTTTCCGACAGCGGAAACCAGCCCCAGCATTTT
few | - | TRBJ2-3 | 13 | TRBV2 | CASGRGTTDTQYF | TGTGCCAGCGGCCGGGGCACCACAGATACGCAGTATTTT
- | TRBD2 | TRBJ2-5 | 15 | TRBV24-1 | CAASDWEAGGKTQYF | TGTGCCGCCAGTGATTGGGAAGCGGGGGGTAAGACCCAGTACTTC